Listed below are T cell receptor beta chains from one sample, sequenced in a study of radiation and T cells in renal cell carcinoma. Using immunoSEQ multiplex PCR, the repertoire was profiled, and TCRdb retains in-frame clones only, with some absent. The sample contains about 15,000 clones, 55% to 60% of which appear only once. The source was tumor tissue, collected from a patient whose treatment was nephrectomy without radiotherapy. These TCRs come from a man aged 45-65 years with renal cell carcinoma. Each CDR3 is given without its conserved first and last residue. Each record gives: V gene, CDR3 protein.

v_call: TRBV9; cdr3_aa: ASSVAGVFSDTQY
v_call: TRBV4-1; cdr3_aa: ASSQVSDTGELF
v_call: TRBV11-1; cdr3_aa: ASSLDSREQY
v_call: TRBV7-2; cdr3_aa: ASSLVVTSGGAHTQY
v_call: TRBV9; cdr3_aa: ASSESGGVSTDTQY
v_call: TRBV20-1; cdr3_aa: SAIEGTEAF
v_call: TRBV7-3; cdr3_aa: ASSLTGLNEQF
v_call: TRBV27; cdr3_aa: ASSLMGRDYGYT
v_call: TRBV23-1; cdr3_aa: ASSQSEGSLCLRAKRQETQY
v_call: TRBV28; cdr3_aa: ASGSPFLNQPQH
v_call: TRBV6-1; cdr3_aa: ASGRPGRGLYEQY
v_call: TRBV14; cdr3_aa: ASSQGFGASYEQY
v_call: TRBV7-2; cdr3_aa: ASSLNWAYEQY
v_call: TRBV7-6; cdr3_aa: ASSPSWGEVEQF
v_call: TRBV2; cdr3_aa: ASRDGSTSGVGWEQY
v_call: TRBV27; cdr3_aa: ASSSDSTYEQY
v_call: TRBV7-9; cdr3_aa: ASSAPGQGIAPGGSPLH
v_call: TRBV4-1; cdr3_aa: ASSQVLQETQY
v_call: TRBV5-4; cdr3_aa: ASSLVERTFGNTIY
v_call: TRBV28; cdr3_aa: ASSHGQFLNEKLF
v_call: TRBV7-6; cdr3_aa: ASSFSGLGSPLH
v_call: TRBV7-9; cdr3_aa: ASSLPFGTGLIGEKLF
v_call: TRBV6-5; cdr3_aa: ASSYSGPYEQY
v_call: TRBV7-8; cdr3_aa: ASSLWDRANSPLH
v_call: TRBV10-2; cdr3_aa: ASSEFTRHSSYEQY
v_call: TRBV7-9; cdr3_aa: ASSSGTGNQPQH
v_call: TRBV27; cdr3_aa: ASSSGTGGVEQY
v_call: TRBV6-5; cdr3_aa: ASSISGKGYT